The 21 T cell receptor beta chains presented below share a single source sample, sequenced in a study of shared clonotypes between healthy human individuals. This table comes from immunoSEQ multiplex PCR, and its TCRdb copy is limited to in-frame clones, with some not included. Counted here are over a million clones, roughly 70% occurring once; the ten biggest clones make up 1.5%. The sequencing input was memory CD4+ T cells sorted from blood. The subset here: CD45RA-negative fraction. All receptors derive from a man in his late teens or twenties in good health.

This clone occurred a few times. The V and J genes are TRBV9 and TRBJ2-2; D remains ambiguous. Germline-derived CDR1 and CDR2 are SGDLS and YYNGEE. The CDR3 has 14 residues. V shed 4 bases and J shed 0 bases, with 7 bases lying between them. CDR3 bases: TGTGCCAGCAGCTCGCGACCGAACACCGGGGAGCTGTTTTTT. This codes for CASSSRPNTGELFF.

The gene calls are TRBV11-2 and TRBJ2-7; D might be TRBD2 (5 bases). V lost 5 bases to trimming and J lost 6 bases, with 14 bases between them. The CDR3 is 13 residues long. Germline CDR1 SGHAT, CDR2 FQNNGV. The CDR3 DNA is TGTGCCAGCAGCGCCTTTTTTGAGGGCGAGCAGTACTTC. Translating it yields CASSAFFEGEQYF.

This chain uses TRBV6-5 with TRBJ1-4, with a tentative D call TRBD1 (5 bases). Germline V gene data show CDR1 as MNHEY and CDR2 as SVGAGI. Trimming took 6 bases from V and 7 from J, leaving 12 bases between them. The CDR3 has 13 amino acids. The CDR3 spells CASRRDGFEKLFF. DNA of the CDR3: TGTGCCAGCAGGAGGGACGGTTTTGAAAAACTGTTTTTT.

V gene TRBV6-6 combines with J gene TRBJ2-5, with 7 bases matching TRBD1. The length of the CDR3 is 13 residues. CDR1 MNHNY and CDR2 SVGAGI come from the germline V gene (reference sequence). Losses at the gene ends were 6 bases for V and 4 bases for J; bases not matched to a gene: 5. CDR3 protein: CASSYRGRETQYF. DNA for the CDR3: TGTGCCAGCAGCTACAGGGGACGAGAGACCCAGTACTTC.

The table lists this clone with a few counts. This chain joins TRBV7-8 and TRBJ2-5, with 7 bases identical to TRBD2. This CDR3 contains 17 residues. V trimming: 7 bases; J trimming: 2 bases; junction bases outside the gene matches: 16. Germline V gene sequence: CDR1 SGHVS, CDR2 FQNEAQ. The chain's CDR3 is CASTTQSWRERQETQYF. In nucleotides, the CDR3 is TGTGCCAGCACCACTCAATCCTGGCGGGAGAGGCAAGAGACCCAGTACTTC.

The chain employs TRBV29-1 and TRBJ1-2; 7 positions agree with TRBD1. With 1 base clipped from V and 6 bases from J, the junction kept 8 bases outside the gene matches. Germline assignment: CDR1 SQVTM and CDR2 ANQGSEA. CDR3 length: 14 amino acids. The CDR3 nucleotides are TGCAGCGTTGAAGGACAGGGAAAGGGTGATGGCTACACCTTC. It translates to CSVEGQGKGDGYTF.

The rearrangement uses TRBV10-3 and TRBJ2-3; D unresolved. CDR1 is ENHRY and CDR2 is SYGVKD in the germline V gene. V was trimmed by 3 bases and J by 4 bases, leaving 11 bases between them. The CDR3 is made up of 14 amino acids. The CDR3 sequence is CAISDRVRPDTQYF. CDR3 sequence (DNA): TGTGCCATCAGTGATAGGGTTCGGCCAGATACGCAGTATTTT.

The J gene is TRBJ1-2, the V gene TRBV6-1, with 9 bases identical to TRBD1. Germline trimming cut 4 bases from V and 7 bases from J; bases unmatched to any gene: 13. This CDR3 is built from 16 residues. From germline, CDR1 is MNHNS and CDR2 SASEGT. CDR3: CASSVTGTGKFGGYTF. As DNA, the CDR3 is TGTGCCAGCAGTGTAACCGGGACAGGGAAGTTCGGTGGCTACACCTTC.

Only a few counts were recorded for this clone. The V gene is TRBV19, the J gene TRBJ1-2; tentative D call: TRBD1 (6 bases). The CDR3 loop spans 15 amino acids. V shed 4 bases and J shed 2 bases, with 14 bases lying between them. Germline V CDR1 and CDR2: LNHDA, SQIVND (reference sequence). This CDR3 is CASSKAATGNYGYTF. CDR3 coding DNA: TGTGCCAGTAGTAAGGCCGCCACAGGGAACTATGGCTACACCTTC. The full variable domain, with the rest looked up from reference TRBV19 and TRBJ1-2, is DGGITQSPKYLFRKEGQNVTLSCEQNLNHDAMYWYRQDPGQGLRLIYYSQIVNDFQKGDIAEGYSVSREKKESFPLTVTSAQKNPTAFYLCASSKAATGNYGYTFGSGTRLTVV.

The gene calls are TRBV15 and TRBJ2-2; 7 bases are a match to TRBD1. CDR1 is LNHNV and CDR2 is YYDKDF in the germline V gene (reference sequence). The CDR3 extends over 15 amino acids. Unmatched junction bases numbered 4, after V lost 0 bases and J lost 6 bases. As DNA, the CDR3 is TGTGCCACCAGCAGAGAAGGGGGCGCCGCCGGGGAGCTGTTTTTT. Translated: CATSREGGAAGELFF.

The rearrangement links TRBV9 to TRBJ2-3; 10 positions agree with TRBD2. CDR3 size: 15 residues. Germline-derived CDR1 and CDR2 are SGDLS and YYNGEE. V lost 3 bases and J lost 4; bases outside the gene matches: 5. The CDR3 DNA is TGTGCCAGCAGCGCAGAAGCGGGAGGGGCAGATACGCAGTATTTT. It specifies CASSAEAGGADTQYF.

V is TRBV9 and J is TRBJ1-6; 7 positions match TRBD1. Germline CDR1 is SGDLS and CDR2 is YYNGEE. The CDR3 runs to 16 residues. V gave up 5 bases and J gave up 4 bases; unmatched junction bases: 9. The DNA for the CDR3 is TGTGCCAGCAGTAGTGACAGGGTCGGGTATAATTCACCCCTCCACTTT. Its translation: CASSSDRVGYNSPLHF.

This chain joins TRBV5-4 and TRBJ2-3; TRBD2 might be the D (6 bases). Trimming stripped 4 bases from V and 2 bases from J, with 17 bases between. Germline CDR1 reads SGHNT; CDR2 reads YYREEE (reference sequence). The CDR3 is 16 amino acids. This chain's CDR3 is CASSPRVGGNTDTQYF. The CDR3 bases are TGTGCCAGCAGCCCCAGGGTAGGCGGGAACACAGATACGCAGTATTTT.

This clone occurred a few times. V gene TRBV29-1 combines with J gene TRBJ2-7; D not resolved. The CDR3 has 11 amino acids. The germline V gene encodes CDR1 SQVTM and CDR2 ANQGSEA. V lost 6 bases and J 0 bases, leaving 6 bases between the germline ends. The CDR3 sequence is CSVTLSYEQYF. For the CDR3, the DNA is TGCAGCGTGACACTCTCCTACGAGCAGTACTTC.

V and J are TRBV4-3 and TRBJ2-7; unclear D gene. The CDR3 runs 15 residues. Trimming left V 4 bases short and J 3 bases short, with 16 bases between. The V gene's germline CDR1 is LGHNA and CDR2 YSLEER. CDR3 sequence: CASSLSRARDYEQYF. As DNA, the CDR3 is TGCGCCAGCAGCCTCTCCCGGGCAAGAGACTACGAGCAGTACTTC.

This clone appeared a single time. This sequence joins TRBV10-3 and TRBJ1-1, with D possibly being TRBD1 (5 bases). In germline, CDR1 is ENHRY, CDR2 SYGVKD. This CDR3 contains 15 residues. V was shortened by 7 bases and J by 1 base, with 16 bases between the two germline ends. CDR3 sequence: CAITPGSSRNTEAFF. The CDR3 coding sequence is TGTGCCATCACCCCAGGGTCTTCACGGAACACTGAAGCTTTCTTT.

The chain carries TRBV5-1 and TRBJ2-7; the match to TRBD1 covers 7 bases. Germline CDR1 is SGHRS and CDR2 is YFSETQ. The V segment lost 4 bases and the J segment 3 bases; nucleotides outside the gene matches: 7. The CDR3 loop spans 14 amino acids. CDR3 nucleotide sequence: TGCGCCAGCAGCACCCCCGGGACAGACTACGAGCAGTACTTC. This translates into CASSTPGTDYEQYF.

The chain has TRBV10-3 and TRBJ2-1; 11 bases map to TRBD2. V lost 4 bases to trimming and J lost 0 bases; unmatched junction nucleotides: 5. The CDR3 length is 17 residues. The germline gives CDR1 ENHRY, CDR2 SYGVKD. The CDR3 coding sequence is TGTGCCATCAGTGGTACTAGCGGGGGCAACTCCTACAATGAGCAGTTCTTC. It translates to CAISGTSGGNSYNEQFF.

Regarding this clone: Other DNA sequences within the sample encode an identical CDR3. The genes are TRBV6-1 and TRBJ1-5, with D hard to call. Trimming shortened V by 1 base and J by 7 bases, and 5 bases separated the two germline ends. Germline V CDR1 and CDR2: MNHNS, SASEGT. This CDR3 region has 12 residues. In DNA, the CDR3 is TGTGCCAGCAGTGAAGTAAGGCAGCCCCAGCATTTT. Residues: CASSEVRQPQHF.

The V call is TRBV14, the J call TRBJ2-1; D is perhaps TRBD1 or TRBD2 (5 bases each). Germline CDR1 SGHDN, CDR2 FVKESK. This CDR3 region has 15 residues. V lost 4 bases, J lost 9 bases, and 19 bases lay in between. In nucleotides, the CDR3 is TGTGCCAGCAGCCCCCTAGGAGGCAGGGTGGGTGAGCAGTTCTTC. Its translation is CASSPLGGRVGEQFF. The entire variable domain, with the rest obtained from reference TRBV14 and TRBJ2-1, is as follows: EAGVTQFPSHSVIEKGQTVTLRCDPISGHDNLYWYRRVMGKEIKFLLHFVKESKQDESGMPNNRFLAERTGGTYSTLKVQPAELEDSGVYFCASSPLGGRVGEQFFGPGTRLTVL.

J is TRBJ2-3 and V is TRBV18; D not certain. Germline lookup yields CDR1 KGHSH and CDR2 LQKENI. The CDR3 totals 15 residues. Trimming removed 3 bases at V and 2 bases at J, with 12 bases between. The CDR3 is CASSPGYSTTDTQYF. DNA of the CDR3: TGTGCCAGCTCACCTGGCTACTCAACCACAGATACGCAGTATTTT.